This T cell receptor beta chain was documented in a study of blood T cell repertoires in COVID-19 (TCRdb year 2020). General notes on the study: Samples covering the acute and convalescent phases of COVID-19 were provided by collaborators in the United States, Italy and Spain. The prospective study material was composed of cDNA or gDNA derived from T cells, B-cell-depleted T cells, or PBMCs. Deeply sampled blood TCRbeta repertoires from subjects exposed to, actively infected with, or recovered from COVID-19 were included in the dataset. The repertoires were made available in a free public database intended to serve as a resource for research on the immune response to SARS-CoV-2. Where available, HLA class I and class II types were taken from metadata supplied by the sample provider and were not determined by assay-based typing. Nearly every sample came with metadata listing a de-identified subject ID, COVID-19 status, age in years and sex. Samples were obtained from the ongoing ImmuneRACE study (first 160 participants) and from 950 to 1,500 subjects provided by 6 global collaborators.

CDR3 length: 15 amino acids, cysteine to phenylalanine. This entry keeps only the CDR3 DNA: 45 bases, framed from base 1. CDR1 SGHTA and CDR2 FQGNSA were looked up in the germline V gene. Relative to germline, V is 2 bases shorter and J is 4 bases shorter, with 12 bases between their ends. Another Seattle source contributed samples from volunteer blood donors who had recovered from COVID-19. The collaborating institutions used their own protocols to collect whole blood in K2EDTA tubes. For TCRbeta analysis, collaborator samples were shipped as frozen whole blood, as isolated PBMCs, or as DNA extracted from either sample type. Points the paper makes about the study in general: The quantity of clinical and demographic metadata differed by source and by participant and was supplied without curation.

TCRbeta CDR3 regions were amplified from genomic DNA by means of the immunoSEQ Assay, a bias-controlled multiplex PCR. On the study's bioinformatics: Within the assay, amplification of reference gene primers was used to estimate how many nucleated cells each sample contained. Sequence reads were collapsed and filtered to measure the absolute abundance of every unique TCRbeta CDR3 rearrangement. For each sample, productive Simpson clonality was calculated as the square root of Simpson's diversity index over productive rearrangements. Drawn from immuneACCESS, this table holds only the in-frame rearrangements with V and J called that TCRdb kept. Clones are partly lost; checked studies trace under half to an unresolved V gene and leave the rest unexplained. The DNA was the basis for D and trimming; V, J and clone size are from that table. The sample contains 250,000 or so clones, about nine tenths of them found a single time. Around 1.5% of the sample rests with the top ten.

As regards this clone: The target of this receptor is not known. No base-level quality is on record; no much larger clone is a single base apart.

The specimen sequenced was peripheral blood. This TCR was recovered from a woman aged 40 to 50 who had recovered from COVID-19. The V and J genes are TRBV7-2 and TRBJ1-5, with the D gene not clear enough to name. CDR3 protein: CASSLIQQVNQPQHF. The DNA sequence is given as TGTGCCAGCAGCTTAATCCAGCAGGTGAATCAGCCCCAGCATTTT.